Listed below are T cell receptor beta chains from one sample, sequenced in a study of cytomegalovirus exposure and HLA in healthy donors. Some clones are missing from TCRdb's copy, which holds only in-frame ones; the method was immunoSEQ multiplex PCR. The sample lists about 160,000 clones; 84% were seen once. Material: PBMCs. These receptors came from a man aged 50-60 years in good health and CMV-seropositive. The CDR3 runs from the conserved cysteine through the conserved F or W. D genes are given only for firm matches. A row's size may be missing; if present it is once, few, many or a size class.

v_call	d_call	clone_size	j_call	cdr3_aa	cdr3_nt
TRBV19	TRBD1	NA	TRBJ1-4	CASSGQDLARLFF	TGTGCCAGTAGCGGACAGGACCTAGCAAGGCTGTTTTTT
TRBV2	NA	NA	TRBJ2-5	CASSGTWRKETQYF	TGTGCCAGCAGTGGGACTTGGAGGAAGGAGACCCAGTACTTC
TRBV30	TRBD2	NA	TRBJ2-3	CAWRGIAGRTDTQYF	TGTGCCTGGAGAGGGATAGCGGGGCGTACAGATACGCAGTATTTT
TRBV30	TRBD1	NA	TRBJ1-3	CAWAQGAGKNTIYF	TGTGCCTGGGCCCAGGGGGCAGGGAAGAACACCATATATTTT
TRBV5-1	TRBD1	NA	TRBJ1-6	CASSLQGAYSPLHF	TGCGCCAGCTCGCTCCAGGGGGCTTACTCACCCCTCCACTTT
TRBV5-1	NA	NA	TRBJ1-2	CASSLWEGQFTF	TGCGCCAGCAGCTTGTGGGAGGGCCAATTTACCTTC
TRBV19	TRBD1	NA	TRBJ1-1	CASSSSGTGDTEAFF	TGTGCCAGTAGTTCTTCCGGGACAGGGGACACTGAAGCTTTCTTT
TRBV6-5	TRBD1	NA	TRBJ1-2	CASSPRTGRSSDTF	TGTGCCAGCAGTCCCCGGACAGGGCGCTCGTCTGACACCTTC
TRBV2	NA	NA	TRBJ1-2	CASRAQGGYGYTF	TGTGCCAGCCGAGCCCAGGGCGGCTATGGCTACACCTTC
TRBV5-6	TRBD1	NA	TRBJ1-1	CASSWDRGIPEAFF	TGTGCCAGCAGCTGGGACAGGGGAATTCCTGAAGCTTTCTTT
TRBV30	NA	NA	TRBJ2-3	CAWRPQPPEGSPSLTGTTDTQYF	TGTGCCTGGAGACCGCAGCCTCCGGAGGGAAGTCCGTCTTTAACTGGAACAACAGATACGCAGTATTTT
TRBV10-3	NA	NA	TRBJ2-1	CATQPDSYNEQFF	TGTGCCACCCAACCGGACAGCTACAATGAGCAGTTCTTC
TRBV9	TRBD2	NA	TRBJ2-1	CASSGKAVIGGAGEQFF	TGTGCCAGCAGCGGGAAAGCTGTCATCGGGGGGGCAGGTGAGCAGTTCTTC
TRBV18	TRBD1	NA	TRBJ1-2	CASSQSQGASYGYTF	TGTGCCAGCTCGCAATCACAGGGGGCAAGCTATGGCTACACCTTC
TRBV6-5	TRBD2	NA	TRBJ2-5	CASSLAGEQETQYF	TGTGCCAGCAGTTTAGCGGGGGAGCAAGAGACCCAGTACTTC
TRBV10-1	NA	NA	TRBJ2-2	CASRQTNTGELFF	TGCGCCAGCAGACAGACGAACACCGGGGAGCTGTTTTTT
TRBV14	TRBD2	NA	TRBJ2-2	CASSQGRLAGEGTGELFF	TGTGCCAGCAGCCAAGGCCGACTAGCGGGAGAGGGAACCGGGGAGCTGTTTTTT
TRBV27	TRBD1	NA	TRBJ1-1	CASRPFYGDSTEAFF	TGTGCCAGCAGGCCTTTTTATGGGGACAGTACTGAAGCTTTCTTT
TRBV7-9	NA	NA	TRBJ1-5	CASSEINSNQPQHF	TGTGCCAGCAGCGAGATTAATAGCAATCAGCCCCAGCATTTT
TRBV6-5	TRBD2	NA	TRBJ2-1	CASSYSGTSRDEQFF	TGTGCCAGCAGTTACTCAGGGACTAGTCGAGATGAGCAGTTCTTC
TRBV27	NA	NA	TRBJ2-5	CASSLLREPETQYF	TGTGCCAGCAGTTTGTTGAGGGAGCCAGAGACCCAGTACTTC
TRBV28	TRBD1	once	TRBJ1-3	CASIPGQAFSGNTIYF	TGTGCCAGCATCCCGGGACAGGCCTTCTCTGGAAACACCATATATTTT
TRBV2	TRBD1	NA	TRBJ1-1	CASQPGQLNTEAFF	TGTGCCAGCCAACCGGGACAGTTGAACACTGAAGCTTTCTTT
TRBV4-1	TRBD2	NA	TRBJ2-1	CASSLAGASYNEQFF	TGCGCCAGCAGCTTAGCGGGAGCGTCCTACAATGAGCAGTTCTTC
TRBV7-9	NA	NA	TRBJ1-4	CASSSDTSTNEKLFF	TGTGCCAGCAGCTCAGACACCTCAACTAATGAAAAACTGTTTTTT
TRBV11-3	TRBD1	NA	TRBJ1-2	CASSSLGQGVDGYTF	TGTGCCAGCAGCTCCCTGGGACAGGGGGTCGATGGCTACACCTTC
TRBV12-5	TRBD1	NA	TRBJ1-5	CASGLTSGTGAGNQPQHF	TGTGCTAGTGGTTTGACCTCAGGGACAGGGGCCGGGAATCAGCCCCAGCATTTT
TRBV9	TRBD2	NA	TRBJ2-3	CASSELAGRETDTQYF	TGTGCCAGCAGCGAGTTAGCGGGAAGAGAGACAGATACGCAGTATTTT
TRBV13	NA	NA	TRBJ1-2	CASSLGSRGRDYGYTF	TGTGCCAGCAGCTTAGGGTCCCGGGGGAGGGACTATGGCTACACCTTC
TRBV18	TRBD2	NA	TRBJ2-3	CASSPPLGLAGTTDTQYF	TGTGCCAGCTCACCACCCCTGGGACTAGCGGGGACCACAGATACGCAGTATTTT
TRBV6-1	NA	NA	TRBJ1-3	CASSEAGGSSGNTIYF	TGTGCCAGCAGTGAAGCCGGAGGGAGCTCTGGAAACACCATATATTTT
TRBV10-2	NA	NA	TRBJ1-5	CASSDWAAYSNQPQHF	TGCGCCAGCAGTGATTGGGCAGCTTATAGCAATCAGCCCCAGCATTTT
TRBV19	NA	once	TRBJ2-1	CASSRYSLSYNEQFF	TGTGCCAGTAGTAGGTACTCACTCTCCTACAATGAGCAGTTCTTC
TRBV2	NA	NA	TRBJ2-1	CASIGRSSYNEQFF	TGTGCCAGCATAGGGAGGAGCTCCTACAATGAGCAGTTCTTC
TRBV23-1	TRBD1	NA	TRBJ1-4	CASNQPKQGQGDATNEKLFF	TGCGCCAGCAACCAACCAAAACAGGGGCAAGGGGATGCAACTAATGAAAAACTGTTTTTT
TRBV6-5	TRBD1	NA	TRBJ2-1	CASSYPQGAVINEQFF	TGTGCCAGCAGTTACCCGCAGGGGGCGGTAATCAATGAGCAGTTCTTC
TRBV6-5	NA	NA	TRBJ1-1	CASSRGDEAFF	TGTGCCAGCAGCCGGGGGGATGAAGCTTTCTTT
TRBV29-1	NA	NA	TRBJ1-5	CSVGLREGQPQHF	TGCAGCGTTGGTCTCAGGGAAGGGCAGCCCCAGCATTTT
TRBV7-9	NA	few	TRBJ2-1	CASSLLTGGQFF	TGTGCCAGCAGCCTCCTGACAGGAGGTCAGTTCTTC
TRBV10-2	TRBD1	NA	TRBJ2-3	CASSEDRGRGDTQYF	TGCGCCAGCAGTGAGGACAGGGGGCGCGGGGATACGCAGTATTTT
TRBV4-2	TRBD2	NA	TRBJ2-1	CASSQGTRTKNEQFF	TGTGCCAGCAGCCAAGGGACTAGAACTAAAAATGAGCAGTTCTTC
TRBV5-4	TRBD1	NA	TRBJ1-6	CASSKATGTHSPLHF	TGTGCCAGCAGCAAAGCGACAGGGACGCATTCACCCCTCCACTTT
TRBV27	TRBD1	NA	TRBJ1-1	CASSRQGTNTEAFF	TGTGCCAGCAGTAGACAGGGAACGAACACTGAAGCTTTCTTT
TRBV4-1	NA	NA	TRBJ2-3	CASSPVGPGTQYF	TGCGCCAGCAGCCCGGTTGGCCCAGGTACGCAGTATTTT
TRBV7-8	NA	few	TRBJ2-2	CASSLRDTGELFF	TGTGCCAGCAGCTTAAGAGACACCGGGGAGCTGTTTTTT
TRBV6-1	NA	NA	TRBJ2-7	CASSEGSGFDEQYF	TGTGCCAGCAGTGAGGGTAGCGGATTCGACGAGCAGTACTTC
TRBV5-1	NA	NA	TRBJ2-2	CASSLAVAGELFF	TGCGCCAGCAGCTTGGCAGTTGCCGGGGAGCTGTTTTTT
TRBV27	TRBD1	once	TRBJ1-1	CASQQGGRNTEAFF	TGTGCCAGTCAACAGGGGGGCAGGAACACTGAAGCTTTCTTT
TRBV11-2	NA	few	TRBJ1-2	CASSLTSNNYGYTF	TGTGCCAGCAGCTTAACCTCTAATAACTATGGCTACACCTTC
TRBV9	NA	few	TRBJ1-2	CASSAYQDHGYTF	TGTGCCAGCAGCGCGTATCAGGATCATGGCTACACCTTC
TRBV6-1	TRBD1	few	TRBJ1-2	CASSQRQGGVTF	TGTGCCAGCAGTCAGAGACAGGGTGGTGTCACCTTC
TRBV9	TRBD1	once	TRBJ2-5	CASSVATTGGHQETQYF	TGTGCCAGCAGCGTAGCTACGACAGGGGGCCACCAAGAGACCCAGTACTTC